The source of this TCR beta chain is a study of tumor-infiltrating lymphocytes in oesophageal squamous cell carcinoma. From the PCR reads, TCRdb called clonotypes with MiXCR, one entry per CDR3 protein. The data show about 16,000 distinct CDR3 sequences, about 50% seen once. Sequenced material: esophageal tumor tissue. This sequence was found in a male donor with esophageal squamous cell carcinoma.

Here the CDR3 DNA reads TGCAGTGCACCCGACCAAACCTACGAGCAGTACTTC. Protein product: CSAPDQTYEQYF. The rearrangement links TRBV20-1 to TRBJ2-5; no firm D call. TRBJ2-7 explains the end of the DNA better; the J call may be wrong. This CDR3 comprises 12 residues. In germline, CDR1 is DFQATT, CDR2 SNEGSKA (reference sequence).